The 15 T cell receptor beta chains in this list originate from one sample, sequenced in a study of CD8 T cells in ankylosing spondylitis (dated by TCRdb to the late 2010s). Libraries were prepared through 5' RACE. TCRdb lists the instrument as Illumina HiSeq 2500. TCRdb reprocessing: public reads trimmed at Q25 with fastp, clones called with MiXCR, in-frame beta chains kept. Rows matching on CDR3 protein sequence are summarized as one entry with the most common DNA and genes. The sample table holds roughly 230,000 distinct CDR3 sequences, of which less than 9.5% were seen once. The top ten clonotypes cover around 5.1% of the sample. Input material: blood, either unsorted or a sorted T cell fraction (not recorded which). The receptors originated from a female donor with ankylosing spondylitis or in good health (not recorded which).

In this sample, this clonotype turned up many times. This sequence joins TRBV5-1 and TRBJ2-6; TRBD2 agrees at 8 bases. The CDR3 sequence is 18 residues long. The J segment lost 3 bases and the V segment lost 0 bases, leaving 8 bases of the junction unmatched. Germline V gives CDR1 SGHRS, CDR2 YFSETQ. The CDR3 sequence is CASSLVAGRPGGANVLTF. In nucleotides, the CDR3 is TGCGCCAGCAGCTTGGTAGCGGGACGGCCAGGTGGGGCCAACGTCCTGACTTTC.

This clonotype showed up many times. The gene calls are TRBV5-1 and TRBJ1-1; the match to TRBD1 covers 9 bases. The V gene's germline CDR1 is SGHRS and CDR2 YFSETQ. Trimming removed 0 bases from V and 1 base from J; junction bases left unmatched: 4. CDR3 length equals 16 residues. This chain's CDR3 is CASSLAPGQGNTEAFF. CDR3 nucleotide sequence: TGCGCCAGCAGCTTGGCTCCGGGACAGGGGAACACTGAAGCTTTCTTT.

This clonotype was recorded many times. The chain links TRBV7-2 to TRBJ2-4; 12 bases fit TRBD2. V dropped 5 bases and J dropped 0; count of bases not matched to a gene: 11. The CDR3 loop spans 19 amino acids. In germline, CDR1 is SGHTA, CDR2 FQGNSA. CDR3 DNA: TGTGCCAGCAGCCTCAGGACTAGCGGGATAGAACTAGCCAAAAACATTCAGTACTTC. Translation: CASSLRTSGIELAKNIQYF.

In its sample, this clonotype was seen many times. This chain connects TRBV20-1 to TRBJ2-1; D unclear. Germline V gene sequence: CDR1 DFQATT, CDR2 SNEGSKA (reference sequence). The CDR3 consists of 14 residues. V lost 1 base to trimming and J lost 0 bases, with 7 bases between them. The CDR3 region is CSARVRDSYNEQFF. As DNA, the CDR3 is TGCAGTGCTAGAGTGCGAGACTCCTACAATGAGCAGTTCTTC.

The sample holds many counts of this clonotype. V is TRBV30 and J is TRBJ2-7, with D unclear. V was cut by 4 bases and J by 3 bases, with 16 bases left in between. Germline V gene lookup returns CDR1 GTSNPN and CDR2 SVGIG (reference sequence). CDR3 length: 14 residues. CDR3 in DNA: TGTGCCTGGAACGGTAGGGATCGAGACTACGAGCAGTACTTC. This gives the protein CAWNGRDRDYEQYF. The variable domain in full, completed from reference TRBV30 and TRBJ2-7, reads SQTIHQWPATLVQPVGSPLSLECTVEGTSNPNLYWYRQAAGRGLQLLFYSVGIGQISSEVPQNLSASRPQDRQFILSSKKLLLSDSGFYLCAWNGRDRDYEQYFGPGTRLTVT.

This clonotype has at least ten counts. The chain recombines TRBV6-4 with TRBJ1-4, with TRBD1 identical over 12 bases. Germline V lookup: CDR1 MRHNA, CDR2 SNTAGT. V trimming: 6 bases; J trimming: 2 bases; junction bases outside the gene matches: 19. The CDR3 runs 21 residues. CDR3 protein: CASSSQTWDRGRPRTNEKLFF. CDR3 nucleotides: TGTGCCAGCAGCTCACAGACTTGGGACAGGGGGCGACCACGGACTAATGAAAAACTGTTTTTT.

This clonotype was detected many times. The chain carries TRBV5-1 and TRBJ2-1; 12 bases are shared with TRBD2. Germline loops: CDR1 SGHRS, CDR2 YFSETQ. The junction had 8 bases not matched to a gene; V was cut back by 4 bases and J by 9 bases. The CDR3 length is 15 residues. The CDR3 sequence is CASSMSTSGSGEQFF. CDR3 coding DNA: TGCGCCAGCAGCATGTCGACTAGCGGGAGCGGTGAGCAGTTCTTC.

This clonotype was counted only a few times. This may be a read error, as it is one base from a much larger clone. The chain has TRBV29-1 and TRBJ2-3; D unclear. The CDR3 has 13 residues. CDR1 is SQVTM and CDR2 is ANQGSEA in the germline V gene. The V end lost 0 bases, the J end lost 3 bases, and 7 bases lay between the germline ends. CDR3 in DNA: TGCAGCGTTGAAGACATCCTTACAGATACGCAGTATTTT. The encoded protein is CSVEDILTDTQYF.

This clonotype was seen many times. The genes are TRBV5-6 and TRBJ2-5; D tentatively reads TRBD1 or TRBD2 (6 bases each). CDR1 is SGHDT, CDR2 YYEEEE, per germline. The CDR3 consists of 16 residues. Trimming took 4 bases from V and 0 from J, leaving 16 bases between them. CDR3 DNA sequence: TGTGCCAGCAGCGACGGAGGGGGGTTGTACCAAGAGACCCAGTACTTC. Translation: CASSDGGGLYQETQYF.

This clonotype was seen repeatedly, ten times or more. The rearrangement joins TRBV29-1 to TRBJ2-3; no clear D gene. The CDR3 contains 13 residues. The ends were cut back, 5 bases at V and 4 bases at J, with 13 bases in the middle. From germline, CDR1 is SQVTM and CDR2 ANQGSEA. The CDR3 spells CSVCPQGPDTQYF. CDR3 DNA sequence: TGCAGCGTTTGCCCCCAAGGCCCAGATACGCAGTATTTT.

This clonotype showed up many times. The DNA of the CDR3 is TGTGCCAGTAGTATTGGGGGAGCAGGAGACAATGAGCAGTTCTTC. Encoded protein: CASSIGGAGDNEQFF. V is TRBV19 and J is TRBJ2-1, with D tentatively TRBD1 or TRBD2 (5 bases each). Trimming removed 3 bases from V and 5 bases from J, with 14 bases in between. The germline V gene encodes CDR1 LNHDA and CDR2 SQIVND (reference sequence). The CDR3 is 15 residues long.

The chain recombines TRBV6-5 with TRBJ2-1, with 9 bases lining up with TRBD1. The CDR3 spans 16 residues. Looked up from germline, CDR1 is MNHEY and CDR2 is SVGAGI. After removal of 10 bases from V and 7 bases from J, the junction contained 17 bases not matched to a gene. The CDR3 region is CATSSLGTGRLNEQFF. The DNA of the CDR3 is TGTGCCACCAGCTCCCTCGGGACAGGGAGGCTTAATGAGCAGTTCTTC.

This chain uses TRBV7-9 with TRBJ1-3, with TRBD1 matching over 8 bases. Trimming removed 2 bases from V and 2 bases from J; junction bases left unmatched: 8. Germline assignment: CDR1 SEHNR and CDR2 FQNEAQ (reference sequence). The CDR3 consists of 17 residues. The CDR3 bases are TGTGCCAGCAGCTTACATTTGGACAGGGTGACTGGAAACACCATATATTTT. It is translated as CASSLHLDRVTGNTIYF.

In its sample, this clonotype was seen a few times. The chain uses TRBV6-5 and TRBJ2-7; D possibly corresponds to TRBD1 (5 bases). This CDR3 contains 15 residues. Trimming took off 6 bases at V and 2 bases at J, with 17 bases between the two ends. Germline V gene sequence: CDR1 MNHEY, CDR2 SVGAGI. In DNA form, the CDR3 reads TGTGCCAGCAGATTAACCTCAGGGCCCCCCTACGAGCAGTACTTC. Encoded protein: CASRLTSGPPYEQYF.

The chain has TRBV7-2 and TRBJ2-1; TRBD2 matches 12 bases. V was clipped by 5 bases and J by 7 bases; unmatched bases: 9. CDR1 and CDR2 (germline): SGHTA, FQGNSA. The CDR3 is made up of 16 amino acids. The CDR3 loop is CASSHQTSGRWNEQFF. The CDR3 nucleotides are TGTGCCAGCAGCCATCAAACTAGCGGGAGGTGGAATGAGCAGTTCTTC. The variable domain in full, completed from reference TRBV7-2 and TRBJ2-1, reads GAGVSQSPSNKVTEKGKDVELRCDPISGHTALYWYRQSLGQGLEFLIYFQGNSAPDKSGLPSDRFSAERTGGSVSTLTIQRTQQEDSAVYLCASSHQTSGRWNEQFFGPGTRLTVL.